The 30 T cell receptor beta chains below were found in one sample sequenced in a study of control samples from healthy donors and cancer patients (dated by TCRdb to the early 2020s). Preparation of the library involved the immunoSEQ multiplex PCR assay. Drawn from immuneACCESS, this table holds only the in-frame rearrangements with V and J called that TCRdb kept. Clones are partly lost; checked studies trace under half to an unresolved V gene and leave the rest unexplained. Here the sample has more than 75,000 clones; about 81% occur a single time. The ten top clones hold around 35% of the sample. Sequencing was performed on PBMCs. All receptors come from a man aged 65-85 years with lung cancer.

This chain links TRBV18 with TRBJ2-7, with D perhaps TRBD1 (6 bases). V was shortened by 1 base and J by 1 base, with 14 bases between the two germline ends. The germline gives CDR1 KGHSH, CDR2 LQKENI. The CDR3 covers 16 residues. CDR3 protein: CASSPRLQGISYEQYF. CDR3 nucleotide sequence: TGTGCCAGCTCACCACGATTACAGGGTATTTCCTACGAGCAGTACTTC.

The chain links TRBV19 to TRBJ1-6; no clear D. The CDR3 has 14 amino acids. The germline CDR1 and CDR2 sequences are LNHDA and SQIVND (reference sequence). V shed 2 bases and J shed 4 bases, with 6 bases lying between them. Here the CDR3 reads CASSISGYNSPLHF. The DNA of the CDR3 is TGTGCCAGTAGTATATCGGGTTATAATTCACCCCTCCACTTT.

The J gene is TRBJ2-7, the V gene TRBV5-4; maybe TRBD2 (6 bases). CDR1 and CDR2 from the germline V gene are SGHNT and YYREEE (reference sequence). The CDR3 runs 13 residues. The V end was cut by 0 bases, the J end by 3 bases, with 7 bases between. This chain's CDR3 is CASSLGGLYEQYF. CDR3 coding DNA: TGTGCCAGCAGCTTGGGGGGACTCTACGAGCAGTACTTC.

This chain uses TRBV29-1 with TRBJ2-2, with 8 bases that match TRBD2. The V segment lost 4 bases and the J segment 4 bases; nucleotides outside the gene matches: 5. The CDR3 runs 14 residues. The germline gives CDR1 SQVTM, CDR2 ANQGSEA. In nucleotides, the CDR3 is TGCAGCGTTGGGGCTAGCGGGCCCACCGGGGAGCTGTTTTTT. Protein: CSVGASGPTGELFF.

The chain uses TRBV5-4 and TRBJ2-4; D assignment may be TRBD1 or TRBD2 (5 bases each). This CDR3 contains 16 residues. Trimming removed 0 bases from V and 1 base from J, with 11 bases in between. In germline, CDR1 is SGHNT, CDR2 YYREEE (reference sequence). DNA of the CDR3: TGTGCCAGCAGCTTGGGGGCCGGGACCGCCAAAAACATTCAGTACTTC. Amino acids: CASSLGAGTAKNIQYF. Looking up the rest from reference TRBV5-4 and TRBJ2-4 gives the full variable domain: ETGVTQSPTHLIKTRGQQVTLRCSSQSGHNTVSWYQQALGQGPQFIFQYYREEENGRGNFPPRFSGLQFPNYSSELNVNALELDDSALYLCASSLGAGTAKNIQYFGAGTRLSVL.

The gene calls are TRBV28 and TRBJ2-5; TRBD2 might be the D (7 bases). The germline V and J ends were trimmed by 3 bases and 4 bases, with 9 bases remaining between them. Germline V gives CDR1 MDHEN, CDR2 SYDVKM. The CDR3 has 13 amino acids. The CDR3 DNA is TGTGCCAGCAGTTTTGGGGGGGCAGAGACCCAGTACTTC. Its protein is CASSFGGAETQYF.

This chain uses TRBV5-5 with TRBJ1-5, with D unresolved. With 1 base removed from V and 6 bases from J, the gap between germline ends came to 14 bases. The germline gives CDR1 SGHKS, CDR2 YYEKEE (reference sequence). There are 15 residues in the CDR3. The CDR3 region is CASSLRAGGVQPQHF. The CDR3 DNA reads as TGTGCCAGCAGCTTGAGGGCAGGCGGTGTTCAGCCCCAGCATTTT.

The V gene is TRBV5-1, the J gene TRBJ2-1; the match to TRBD2 covers 13 bases. V gave up 7 bases and J gave up 8 bases; unmatched junction bases: 6. The CDR3 runs 14 residues. Germline V gives CDR1 SGHRS, CDR2 YFSETQ. The CDR3 DNA reads TGCGCCAGCCAACTAGCGGGGGGGAGCTATGAGCAGTTCTTC. Translated, it gives CASQLAGGSYEQFF.

The V call is TRBV3-1 (or the pseudogene TRBV3-2), the J call TRBJ2-3; 8 bases line up with TRBD2. Germline CDR1 is LGHDT and CDR2 is YNNKEL (reference sequence). The CDR3 is 15 residues long. V was clipped by 1 base and J by 4 bases; unmatched bases: 4. CDR3: CASSQAPGGSDTQYF. Written as DNA, the CDR3 is TGTGCCAGCAGCCAAGCCCCGGGGGGGTCAGATACGCAGTATTTT.

The chain uses TRBV11-2 and TRBJ2-3; 12 positions agree with TRBD2. The CDR3 spans 17 residues. Germline values: CDR1 SGHAT, CDR2 FQNNGV. V dropped 0 bases and J dropped 6; count of bases not matched to a gene: 7. The chain's CDR3 is CASSLELAGGPRDTQYF. CDR3 bases: TGTGCCAGCAGCTTAGAGCTAGCGGGGGGGCCCCGGGATACGCAGTATTTT.

The table lists this clone with a few counts. The chain carries TRBV20-1 and TRBJ1-5; the D is unclear. The CDR3 contains 13 residues. Trimming left V 3 bases short and J 2 bases short, with 8 bases between. Germline CDR1 and CDR2: DFQATT and SNEGSKA (reference sequence). CDR3 residues: CSASSRGNQPQHF. CDR3 sequence (DNA): TGCAGTGCTAGTTCCCGCGGCAATCAGCCCCAGCATTTT.

The rearrangement links TRBV12-3 or TRBV12-4 to TRBJ2-7, with D unclear. This CDR3 is 11 amino acids long. With 3 bases removed from V and 4 bases from J, the gap between germline ends came to 4 bases. The CDR3 DNA reads TGTGCCAGCAGTTTTAGGTACGAGCAGTACTTC. Translation: CASSFRYEQYF.

The V call is TRBV10-1, the J call TRBJ1-5, with 8 bases aligning to TRBD1. The CDR3 extends over 13 amino acids. Trimming removed 4 bases from V and 4 bases from J; junction bases left unmatched: 0. The germline V gene encodes CDR1 WNHNN and CDR2 SYGVQD (reference sequence). The CDR3 DNA follows: TGCGCCAGCAGTGGGACAGGGAATCAGCCCCAGCATTTT. Translated: CASSGTGNQPQHF.

J is TRBJ2-1 and V is TRBV7-2; 9 bases line up with TRBD1. The CDR3 extends over 15 amino acids. The germline gives CDR1 SGHTA, CDR2 FQGNSA. V lost 4 bases and J lost 6; bases outside the gene matches: 7. The CDR3 loop is CASSSGTGYGNEQFF. CDR3 sequence (DNA): TGTGCCAGCAGCTCCGGGACAGGGTACGGCAATGAGCAGTTCTTC.

V usage is TRBV5-1 and J usage is TRBJ2-3; TRBD2 matches 16 bases. V trimming: 4 bases; J trimming: 3 bases; junction bases outside the gene matches: 8. CDR3 length equals 18 residues. Germline CDR1 and CDR2: SGHRS and YFSETQ. The CDR3 DNA follows: TGCGCCAGCAGCGTAACGGGACTAGCGGGGGGGCTGACAGATACGCAGTATTTT. Its translation is CASSVTGLAGGLTDTQYF.

The chain employs TRBV18 and TRBJ2-7; 8 bases are shared with TRBD2. Germline lookup yields CDR1 KGHSH and CDR2 LQKENI. This CDR3 is 15 amino acids long. Trimming took 1 base from V and 2 from J; bases not matched to a gene: 4. The CDR3 bases are TGTGCCAGCTCACCACAGGGACTAGTAACCTACGAGCAGTACTTC. This translates into CASSPQGLVTYEQYF.

V gene TRBV5-4 combines with J gene TRBJ2-2; D might be TRBD1 (6 bases). Trimming removed 4 bases from V and 1 base from J, with 11 bases in between. The germline V gene encodes CDR1 SGHNT and CDR2 YYREEE (reference sequence). The CDR3 contains 15 residues. In nucleotides, the CDR3 is TGTGCCAGCAGCAAGGGACAACTGAACACCGGGGAGCTGTTTTTT. Translation: CASSKGQLNTGELFF.

V and J are TRBV6-5 and TRBJ2-3, with 8 positions matching TRBD2. With V trimmed by 5 bases and J by 4 bases, 2 bases remained unmatched. There are 13 residues in the CDR3. The germline V gene encodes CDR1 MNHEY and CDR2 SVGAGI. DNA for the CDR3: TGTGCCAGCAGTCGAGCGGGGGCAGATACGCAGTATTTT. Amino acid sequence: CASSRAGADTQYF.

The chain recombines TRBV6-4 with TRBJ2-1; a possible D gene is TRBD2 (6 bases). The V gene's germline CDR1 is MRHNA and CDR2 SNTAGT. The CDR3 loop spans 14 amino acids. Deletions cut 0 bases from V and 8 bases from J, with 11 bases between. CDR3 nucleotides: TGTGCCAGCAGTGACTCTTTGCGGGGTGATGAGCAGTTCTTC. It yields the protein CASSDSLRGDEQFF.

The chain combines TRBV2 with TRBJ1-6, with D hard to call. Germline lookup yields CDR1 SNHLY and CDR2 FYNNEI. This CDR3 contains 13 residues. Between the trimmed V and J ends, which lost 4 bases and 10 bases, there was a span of 11 bases. The CDR3: CASSAFDFSPLHF. The CDR3 DNA reads TGTGCCAGCAGTGCGTTCGATTTCTCACCCCTCCACTTT.

The chain has TRBV11-2 and TRBJ1-1; D is uncertain. The length of the CDR3 is 14 residues. Trimming removed 1 base from V and 8 bases from J, with 14 bases in between. Germline CDR1 is SGHAT and CDR2 is FQNNGV. The CDR3, as DNA: TGTGCCAGCAGCTTAGTTTTGAGGGCGGGAGAAGCTTTCTTT. It specifies CASSLVLRAGEAFF.

The sample holds one count of this clone. CDR3 sequence (DNA): TGTGCCAGCAGTTACTCTACGGTCGGCGGCACCATTGAAGCTTTCTTT. This gives the protein CASSYSTVGGTIEAFF. The rearrangement joins TRBV6-6 to TRBJ1-1; D remains ambiguous. Germline V gene data show CDR1 as MNHNY and CDR2 as SVGAGI (reference sequence). Trimming removed 0 bases from V and 7 bases from J, with 18 bases in between. This CDR3 is 16 amino acids long.

The chain links TRBV27 to TRBJ1-4, with 10 bases identical to TRBD1. The CDR3 loop spans 16 amino acids. With 5 bases clipped from V and 3 bases from J, the junction kept 6 bases outside the gene matches. The germline V gene encodes CDR1 MNHEY and CDR2 SMNVEV (reference sequence). This CDR3 is CASSMTGGSPNEKLFF. The DNA of the CDR3 is TGTGCCAGCAGTATGACAGGGGGCTCACCTAATGAAAAACTGTTTTTT.

CDR3 sequence: CASSPRPQGAGGGPGELFF. CDR3 nucleotides: TGTGCCAGCAGCCCGAGACCCCAGGGGGCGGGGGGAGGTCCCGGGGAGCTGTTTTTT. The chain couples TRBV9 to TRBJ2-2; TRBD1 or TRBD2 may be the D gene (8 bases each). The length of the CDR3 is 19 residues. Germline V lookup: CDR1 SGDLS, CDR2 YYNGEE. Trimming cost V 4 bases and J 6 bases, with 28 bases left between them.

The chain couples TRBV5-5 to TRBJ1-2, with a possible D match to TRBD1 (6 bases). This CDR3 is built from 15 residues. Germline values: CDR1 SGHKS, CDR2 YYEKEE (reference sequence). Trimming stripped 4 bases from V and 7 bases from J, with 20 bases between. The CDR3 DNA is TGTGCCAGCAGCGACGGGACATTCGGGGGATTTGGCTACACCTTC. Translated, it gives CASSDGTFGGFGYTF.

The V and J genes are TRBV9 and TRBJ1-4, with D possibly matching TRBD1 (5 bases). The V end lost 2 bases, the J end lost 8 bases, and 19 bases lay between the germline ends. The CDR3 extends over 16 amino acids. Germline CDR1 is SGDLS and CDR2 is YYNGEE. CDR3 protein: CASSVTLGQLGEKLFF. CDR3 coding DNA: TGTGCCAGCAGCGTGACGCTCGGACAACTGGGCGAAAAACTGTTTTTT.

This chain joins TRBV30 and TRBJ2-5, with 12 bases that match TRBD2. Germline CDR1 is GTSNPN and CDR2 is SVGIG (reference sequence). There are 14 residues in the CDR3. V lost 6 bases, J lost 5 bases, and 7 bases stayed unmatched. The CDR3 nucleotides read TGTGCCTGTGCACTAGCGGGGGGATCGGAGACCCAGTACTTC. Its translation is CACALAGGSETQYF.

This chain connects TRBV24-1 to TRBJ2-4; the D gene is possibly TRBD2 (6 bases). There are 13 residues in the CDR3. Trimming left V 7 bases short and J 0 bases short, with 6 bases between. Germline V gene sequence: CDR1 KGHDR, CDR2 SFDVKD. This CDR3 is CATRGLAKNIQYF. The CDR3 bases are TGTGCCACCAGGGGACTAGCCAAAAACATTCAGTACTTC.

V and J are TRBV9 and TRBJ2-2; TRBD1 agrees at 10 bases. CDR1 is SGDLS and CDR2 is YYNGEE in the germline V gene. CDR3 length: 15 amino acids. Trimming cost V 0 bases and J 7 bases; bases outside gene matches: 3. Here the CDR3 reads CASSVGQGANGELFF. CDR3 coding DNA: TGTGCCAGCAGCGTAGGACAGGGGGCGAACGGGGAGCTGTTTTTT.

The V call is TRBV4-3, the J call TRBJ2-7; 11 nucleotides match TRBD1. V gave up 0 bases and J gave up 3 bases; unmatched junction bases: 1. The CDR3 totals 15 residues. CDR1 and CDR2 from the germline V gene are LGHNA and YSLEER. CDR3 nucleotide sequence: TGCGCCAGCAGCCAAGAGGGACAGGGGGACTACGAGCAGTACTTC. This encodes CASSQEGQGDYEQYF.